This entry is about one T cell receptor beta chain. The antigen is not known. The data belong to a study of T cell repertoires in cytomegalovirus infection. Overall study context: Well-studied HLA-B-restricted CMV epitopes were used in the study alongside recently identified HLA-C-restricted ones. Public TCR beta signatures provided an indication of both CMV infection and a matching HLA type.

Whole-study results and caveats: Adding up the frequency of public TCR beta families identified people who carried CMV plus the relevant HLA. The ex vivo response was dominated by HLA-C-restricted CMV-specific TCR beta clonotypes.

TCRdb redid the calling of the reads with MiXCR, one entry per CDR3 protein. Altogether under 850,000 distinct CDR3 sequences are present, roughly a third being singletons, with the ten largest covering roughly 18%. Losses at the gene ends were 1 base for V and 1 base for J; bases not matched to a gene: 1. Germline CDR1 is SEHNR and CDR2 is FQNEAQ (reference sequence). The CDR3 sequence is 16 residues long. This sequence was found in a human donor in good health (CMV status not recorded). Some clones in this sample may be carry-over from other donors' samples. This specimen was cultured PBMCs, taken from culture after CMV antigen stimulation. The V call is TRBV7-9, the J call TRBJ2-1; 10 nucleotides match TRBD2. The CDR3 is CASSLERGGSYNEQFF. The CDR3 DNA sequence: TGTGCCAGCAGCTTAGAGCGGGGGGGGTCCTACAATGAGCAGTTCTTC.